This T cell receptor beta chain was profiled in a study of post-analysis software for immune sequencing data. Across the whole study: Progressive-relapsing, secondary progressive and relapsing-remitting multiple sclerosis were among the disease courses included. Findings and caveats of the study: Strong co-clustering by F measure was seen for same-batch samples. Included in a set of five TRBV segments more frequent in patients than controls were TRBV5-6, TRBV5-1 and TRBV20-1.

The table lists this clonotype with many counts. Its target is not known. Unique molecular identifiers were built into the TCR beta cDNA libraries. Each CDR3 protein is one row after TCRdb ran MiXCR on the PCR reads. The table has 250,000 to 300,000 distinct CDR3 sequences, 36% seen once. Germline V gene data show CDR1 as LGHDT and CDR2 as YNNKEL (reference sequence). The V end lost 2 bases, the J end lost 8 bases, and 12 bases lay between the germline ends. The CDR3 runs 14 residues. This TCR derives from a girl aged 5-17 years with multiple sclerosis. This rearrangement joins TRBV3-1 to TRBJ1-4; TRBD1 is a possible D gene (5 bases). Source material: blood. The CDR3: CASSQSGTGEKLFF. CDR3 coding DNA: TGTGCCAGCAGCCAATCAGGGACGGGGGAAAAACTGTTTTTT.